This T cell receptor (beta chain) emerged from a study of tumor-infiltrating lymphocytes in localized non-small cell lung cancer. At the level of the study: Tumor tissue and non-adjacent uninvolved lung came from each patient.

Points on this clone: Its antigen is as yet unknown.

Sequenced by immunoSEQ multiplex PCR; TCRdb stores in-frame clones only, minus some. The sample contains fewer than 15,000 clones, 65% to 85% of which appear only once. The CDR3 totals 14 residues. V gave up 5 bases and J gave up 6 bases; unmatched junction bases: 9. The germline gives CDR1 SGHTS, CDR2 YDEGEE. Study-wide findings and caveats: Available tissue quantity limited TCR sequencing to a patient subset.

The sequenced sample consisted of uninvolved lung tissue not adjacent to the tumor. The TCR originated in a human donor with non-small cell lung cancer. The J gene is TRBJ1-1, the V gene TRBV5-8, with 8 bases identical to TRBD1. The CDR3 sequence is CASRKQGVFAEAFF. CDR3 sequence (DNA): TGTGCCAGCAGAAAACAGGGGGTTTTCGCTGAAGCTTTCTTT.